This T cell receptor beta chain emerged from a study of OX40 agonist ivuxolimab in advanced cancers. Trimming at V came to 0 bases and at J to 2 bases, leaving 2 bases not matched to a gene. Germline V gives CDR1 GTSNPN, CDR2 SVGIG (reference sequence). The CDR3 contains 14 residues. Profiled with immunoSEQ multiplex PCR; TCRdb holds only in-frame clones, not every one. Among 15,000 to 20,000 clones listed, around four fifths were seen once. The receptor comes from an adult with an advanced solid tumor such as melanoma, head and neck, liver or kidney cancer. The chain links TRBV30 to TRBJ2-7; 9 bases fit TRBD2. The starting material was CD4+ or CD8+ T cells sorted from blood, obtained in a trial of the OX40 agonist ivuxolimab. The chain's CDR3 is CAWSVLAGPYEQYF. CDR3 bases: TGTGCCTGGAGTGTACTAGCGGGCCCCTACGAGCAGTACTTC.